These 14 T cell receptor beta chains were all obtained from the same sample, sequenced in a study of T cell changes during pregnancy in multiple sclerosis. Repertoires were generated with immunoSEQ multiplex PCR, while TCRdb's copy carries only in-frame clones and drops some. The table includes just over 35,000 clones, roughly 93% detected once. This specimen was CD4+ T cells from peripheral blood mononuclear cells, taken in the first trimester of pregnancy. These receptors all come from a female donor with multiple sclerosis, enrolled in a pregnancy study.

The CDR3 bases are TGTGCCAGCAGTTACTCGGGCAGGGGTGATTATGGCTACACCTTC. Translating it yields CASSYSGRGDYGYTF. The chain joins TRBV6-5 to TRBJ1-2, with D perhaps matching TRBD1 (6 bases). The germline V gene has CDR1 MNHEY and CDR2 SVGAGI. V was trimmed by 0 bases and J by 5 bases, leaving 13 bases between them. This CDR3 is built from 15 residues.

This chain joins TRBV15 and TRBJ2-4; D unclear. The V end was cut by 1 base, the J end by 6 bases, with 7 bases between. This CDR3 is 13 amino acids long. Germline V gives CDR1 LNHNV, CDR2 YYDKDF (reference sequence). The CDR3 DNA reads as TGTGCCACCAGCAGAGGGTCCGGAAACATTCAGTACTTC. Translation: CATSRGSGNIQYF.

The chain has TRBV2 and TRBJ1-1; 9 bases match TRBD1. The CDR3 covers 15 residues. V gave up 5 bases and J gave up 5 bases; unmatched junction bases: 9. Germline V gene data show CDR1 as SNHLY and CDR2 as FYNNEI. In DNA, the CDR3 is TGTGCCAGCAGTAAATACAGGGGGCTAGATACTGAAGCTTTCTTT. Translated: CASSKYRGLDTEAFF.

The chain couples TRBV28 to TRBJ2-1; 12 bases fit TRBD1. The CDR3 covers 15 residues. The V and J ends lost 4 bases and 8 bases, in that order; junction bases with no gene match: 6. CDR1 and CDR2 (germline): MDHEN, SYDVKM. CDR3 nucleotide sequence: TGTGCCAGCAGTTCTGGGACAGGGGGCTTCTATGAGCAGTTCTTC. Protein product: CASSSGTGGFYEQFF.

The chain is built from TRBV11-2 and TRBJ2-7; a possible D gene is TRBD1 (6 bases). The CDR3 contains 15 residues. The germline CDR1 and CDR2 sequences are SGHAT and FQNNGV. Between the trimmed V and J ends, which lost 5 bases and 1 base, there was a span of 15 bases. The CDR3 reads CASSLRTVESYEQYF. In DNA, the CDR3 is TGTGCCAGCAGCCTCCGGACAGTAGAATCCTACGAGCAGTACTTC.

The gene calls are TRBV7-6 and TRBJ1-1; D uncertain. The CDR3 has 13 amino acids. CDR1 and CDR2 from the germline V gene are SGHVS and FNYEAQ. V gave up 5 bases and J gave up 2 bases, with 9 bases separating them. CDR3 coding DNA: TGTGCCAGCAGCCGAGAATTAAACACTGAAGCTTTCTTT. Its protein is CASSRELNTEAFF.

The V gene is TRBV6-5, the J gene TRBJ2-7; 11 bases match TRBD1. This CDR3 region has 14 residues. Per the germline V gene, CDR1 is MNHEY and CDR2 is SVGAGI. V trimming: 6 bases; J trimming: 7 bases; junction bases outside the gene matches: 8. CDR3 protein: CASRKGQGAGEQYF. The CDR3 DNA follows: TGTGCCAGCAGGAAAGGACAGGGGGCGGGTGAGCAGTACTTC.

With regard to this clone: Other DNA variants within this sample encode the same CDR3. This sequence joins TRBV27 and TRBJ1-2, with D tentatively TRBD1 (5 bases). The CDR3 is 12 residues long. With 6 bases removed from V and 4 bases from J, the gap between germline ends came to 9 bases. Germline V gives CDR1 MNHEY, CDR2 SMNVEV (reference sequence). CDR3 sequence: CASRGPSYGYTF. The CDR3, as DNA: TGTGCCAGCAGGGGGCCTAGCTATGGCTACACCTTC.

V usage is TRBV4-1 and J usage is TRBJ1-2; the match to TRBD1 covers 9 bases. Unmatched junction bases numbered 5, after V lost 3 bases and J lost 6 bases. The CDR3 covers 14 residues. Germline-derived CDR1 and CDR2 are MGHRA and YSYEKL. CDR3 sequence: CASSHPGQGDGYTF. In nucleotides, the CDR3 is TGCGCCAGCAGCCACCCGGGACAGGGAGATGGCTACACCTTC.

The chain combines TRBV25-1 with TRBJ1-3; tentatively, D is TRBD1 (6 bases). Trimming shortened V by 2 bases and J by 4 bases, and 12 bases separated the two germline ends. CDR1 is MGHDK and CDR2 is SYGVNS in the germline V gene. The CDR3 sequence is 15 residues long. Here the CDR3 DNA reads TGTGCCAGCAGTGAAGTGTGGGGGCGAGGAAACACCATATATTTT. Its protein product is CASSEVWGRGNTIYF. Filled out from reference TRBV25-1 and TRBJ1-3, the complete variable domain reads EADIYQTPRYLVIGTGKKITLECSQTMGHDKMYWYQQDPGMELHLIHYSYGVNSTEKGDLSSESTVSRIRTEHFPLTLESARPSHTSQYLCASSEVWGRGNTIYFGEGSWLTVV.

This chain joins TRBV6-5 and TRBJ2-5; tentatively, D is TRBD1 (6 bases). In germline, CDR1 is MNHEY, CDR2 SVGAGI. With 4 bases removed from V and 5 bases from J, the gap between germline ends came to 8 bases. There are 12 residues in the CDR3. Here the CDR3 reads CASSLDRETQYF. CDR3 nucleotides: TGTGCCAGCAGTTTAGACAGGGAGACCCAGTACTTC.

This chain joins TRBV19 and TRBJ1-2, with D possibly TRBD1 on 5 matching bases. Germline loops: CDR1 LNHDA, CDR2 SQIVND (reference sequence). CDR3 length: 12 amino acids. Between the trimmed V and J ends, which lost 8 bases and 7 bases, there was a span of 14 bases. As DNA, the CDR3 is TGTGCCAGTCAGACAGCAGGGCGTGGCTACACCTTC. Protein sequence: CASQTAGRGYTF.

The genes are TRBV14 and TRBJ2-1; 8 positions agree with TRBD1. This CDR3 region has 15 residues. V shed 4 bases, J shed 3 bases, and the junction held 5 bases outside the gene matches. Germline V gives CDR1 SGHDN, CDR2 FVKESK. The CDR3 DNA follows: TGTGCCAGCAGCCTCCGGACAGGGTTCTACAATGAGCAGTTCTTC. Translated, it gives CASSLRTGFYNEQFF.

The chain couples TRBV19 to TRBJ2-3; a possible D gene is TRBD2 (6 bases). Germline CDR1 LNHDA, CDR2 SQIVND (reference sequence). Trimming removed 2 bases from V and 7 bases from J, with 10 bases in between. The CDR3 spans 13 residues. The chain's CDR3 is CASSITSLNTQYF. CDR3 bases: TGTGCCAGTAGTATAACTAGCTTGAATACGCAGTATTTT.